This T cell receptor beta chain was sequenced during a study of shared clonotypes between healthy human individuals. Study results and caveats: Blood was the only sampled material, and tissue repertoires likely differ.

For this clone: Antigen unknown.

Clones were read by immunoSEQ multiplex PCR, and TCRdb kept only the in-frame ones, dropping some. The top ten clones hold over 1.5% of a sample with roughly 2,000,000 clones, around 93% of them seen once. Naive CD8 cells were CD45RO-negative, positively selected for CCR7, excluding terminally differentiated effector memory CD45RA+ cells. In germline, CDR1 is LNHDA, CDR2 SQIVND (reference sequence). CDR3 length: 15 amino acids. Trimming took off 9 bases at V and 6 bases at J, with 21 bases between the two ends. The genes are TRBV19 and TRBJ1-5, with D possibly matching TRBD1 (6 bases). The source is a man in his late teens or twenties in good health. Some clones in this sample may be carry-over from other donors' samples. The sequenced sample consisted of naive CD8+ T cells from PBMCs. CDR3 sequence reads: CASTYGGGGVQPQHF. CDR3 nucleotide sequence: TGTGCCAGCACCTACGGGGGCGGGGGCGTTCAGCCCCAGCATTTT.